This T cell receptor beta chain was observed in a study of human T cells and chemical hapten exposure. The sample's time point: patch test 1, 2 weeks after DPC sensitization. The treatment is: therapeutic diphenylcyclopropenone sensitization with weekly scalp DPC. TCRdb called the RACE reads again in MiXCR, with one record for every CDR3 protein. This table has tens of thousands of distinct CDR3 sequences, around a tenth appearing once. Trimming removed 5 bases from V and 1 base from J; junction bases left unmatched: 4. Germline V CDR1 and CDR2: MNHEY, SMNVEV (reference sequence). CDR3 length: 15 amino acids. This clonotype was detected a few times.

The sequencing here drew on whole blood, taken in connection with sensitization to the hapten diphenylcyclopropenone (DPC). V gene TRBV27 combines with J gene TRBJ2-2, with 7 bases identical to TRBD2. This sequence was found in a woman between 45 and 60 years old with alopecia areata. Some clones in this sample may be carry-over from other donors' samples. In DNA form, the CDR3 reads TGTGCCAGCAGTAGCGGGGCCGGGAACACCGGGGAGCTGTTTTTT. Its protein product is CASSSGAGNTGELFF.